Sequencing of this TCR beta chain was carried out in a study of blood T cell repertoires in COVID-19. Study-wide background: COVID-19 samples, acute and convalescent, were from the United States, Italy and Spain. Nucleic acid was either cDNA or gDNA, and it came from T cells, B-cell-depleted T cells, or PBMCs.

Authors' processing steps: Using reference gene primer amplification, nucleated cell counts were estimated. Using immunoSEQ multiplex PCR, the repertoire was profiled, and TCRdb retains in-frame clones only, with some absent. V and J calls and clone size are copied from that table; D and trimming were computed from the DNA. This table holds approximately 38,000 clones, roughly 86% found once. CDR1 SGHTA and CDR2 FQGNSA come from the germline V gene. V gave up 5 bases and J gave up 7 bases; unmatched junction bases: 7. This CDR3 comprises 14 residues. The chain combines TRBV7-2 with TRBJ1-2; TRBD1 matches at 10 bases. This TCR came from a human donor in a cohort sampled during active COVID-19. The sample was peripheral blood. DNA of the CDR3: TGTGCCAGCAGCGCAGACAGGGGGCAGAGTGGCTACACCTTC. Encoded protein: CASSADRGQSGYTF.